Shown below are 2 T cell receptor beta chains from a single sample sequenced in a study of blood T cell repertoires in COVID-19. Method: immunoSEQ multiplex PCR; TCRdb's copy keeps in-frame clones and lacks some. The sample lists about 260,000 clones; 84% were seen once. The sequenced sample consisted of peripheral blood. Receptors originate from a man between 60 and 70 years old with acute or convalescent COVID-19.

V is TRBV14 and J is TRBJ2-5; no reliable D call. This CDR3 has 12 amino acids. Germline values: CDR1 SGHDN, CDR2 FVKESK. Trimming removed 4 bases at V and 5 bases at J, with 8 bases between. DNA of the CDR3: TGTGCCAGCAGCCCCCTCGGTGAGACCCAGTACTTC. It translates to CASSPLGETQYF.

The V gene is TRBV10-3, the J gene TRBJ2-7; 8 bases match TRBD1. After removal of 4 bases from V and 5 bases from J, the junction contained 1 base not matched to a gene. Germline V CDR1 and CDR2: ENHRY, SYGVKD. The CDR3 runs to 12 residues. The CDR3 loop is CAISAQGDEQYF. In nucleotides, the CDR3 is TGTGCCATCAGTGCACAGGGGGACGAGCAGTACTTC.